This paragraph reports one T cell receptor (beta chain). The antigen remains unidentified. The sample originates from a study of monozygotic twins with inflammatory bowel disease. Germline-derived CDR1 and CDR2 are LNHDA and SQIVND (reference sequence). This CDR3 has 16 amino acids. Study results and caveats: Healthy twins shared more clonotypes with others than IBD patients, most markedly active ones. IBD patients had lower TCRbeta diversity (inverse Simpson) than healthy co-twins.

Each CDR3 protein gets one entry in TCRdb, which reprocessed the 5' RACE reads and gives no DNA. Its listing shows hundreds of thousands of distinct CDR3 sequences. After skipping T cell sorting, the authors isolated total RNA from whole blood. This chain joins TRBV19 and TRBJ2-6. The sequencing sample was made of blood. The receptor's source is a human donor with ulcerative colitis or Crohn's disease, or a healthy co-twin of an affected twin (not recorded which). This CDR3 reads CASSKILPSGANVLTF. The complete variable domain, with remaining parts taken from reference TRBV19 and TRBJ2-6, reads DGGITQSPKYLFRKEGQNVTLSCEQNLNHDAMYWYRQDPGQGLRLIYYSQIVNDFQKGDIAEGYSVSREKKESFPLTVTSAQKNPTAFYLCASSKILPSGANVLTFGAGSRLTVL.